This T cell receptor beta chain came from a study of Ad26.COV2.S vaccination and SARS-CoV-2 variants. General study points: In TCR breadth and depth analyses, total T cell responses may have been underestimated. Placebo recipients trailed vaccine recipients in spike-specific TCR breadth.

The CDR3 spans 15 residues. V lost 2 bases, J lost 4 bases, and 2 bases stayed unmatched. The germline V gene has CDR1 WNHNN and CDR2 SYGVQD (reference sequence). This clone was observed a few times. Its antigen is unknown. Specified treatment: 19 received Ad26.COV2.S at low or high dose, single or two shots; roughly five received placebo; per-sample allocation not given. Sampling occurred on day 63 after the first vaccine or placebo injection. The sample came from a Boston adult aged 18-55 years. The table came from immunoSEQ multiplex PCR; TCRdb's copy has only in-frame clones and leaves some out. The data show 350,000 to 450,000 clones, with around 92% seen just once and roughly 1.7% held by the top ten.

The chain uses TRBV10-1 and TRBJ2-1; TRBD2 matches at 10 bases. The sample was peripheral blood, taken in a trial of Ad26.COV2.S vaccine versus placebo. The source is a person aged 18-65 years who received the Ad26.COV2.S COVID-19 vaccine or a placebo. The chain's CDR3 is CASSEEAGGYNEQFF. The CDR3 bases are TGCGCCAGCAGTGAGGAAGCGGGGGGGTACAATGAGCAGTTCTTC.